The 28 T cell receptor beta chains given below trace back to one sample, sequenced in a study of T-cell reconstitution after alpha-beta-depleted transplantation in children. For these receptors, no antigen is known. Preparing the TCRbeta library involved the use of unique molecular identifiers. A single record per CDR3 protein comes from TCRdb applying MiXCR to the PCR reads. The data contain about 300,000 distinct CDR3 sequences, less than 9.5% of them singletons. Overall study findings and caveats: After one year, T-cell counts and TCRbeta diversity mostly came from new T cells.

The starting material was peripheral blood, obtained 360 days after TCRalphabeta/CD19-depleted stem cell transplant. The receptors stem from a female patient aged 2-15 years who had a stem cell transplant for Fanconi anemia, so the T cells may come from the graft donor.

This clonotype was found many times. The chain is built from TRBV12-3 or TRBV12-4 and TRBJ2-3; no clear D gene. The length of the CDR3 is 12 residues. V was cut by 1 base and J by 10 bases, with 9 bases left in between. The CDR3 here is CASSLENKSQYF. CDR3 sequence (DNA): TGTGCCAGCAGTTTAGAAAACAAATCGCAGTATTTT.

This clonotype was detected ten times or more. V is TRBV24-1 and J is TRBJ2-1; D unresolved. V dropped 5 bases and J dropped 8 bases, with 6 bases sitting between them. The CDR3 extends over 11 amino acids. Germline lookup yields CDR1 KGHDR and CDR2 SFDVKD. CDR3 in DNA: TGTGCCACCAGTGTACTCGATGAGCAGTTCTTC. Translation: CATSVLDEQFF.

At least ten counts were recorded for this clonotype. V usage is TRBV29-1 and J usage is TRBJ2-1; D may correspond to TRBD1 or TRBD2 (5 bases each). Germline CDR1 SQVTM, CDR2 ANQGSEA. The ends were cut back, 4 bases at V and 5 bases at J, with 21 bases in the middle. This CDR3 spans 16 amino acids. The CDR3 loop is CSVAYPGTAGHNEQFF. In DNA form, the CDR3 reads TGCAGCGTTGCCTACCCCGGGACCGCTGGGCACAATGAGCAGTTCTTC.

In its sample, this clonotype was seen many times. CDR3 DNA sequence: TGTGCCAGCAGCTTGGTGGGGGCAGCAAAAAACACCGGGGAGCTGTTTTTT. The encoded protein is CASSLVGAAKNTGELFF. J is TRBJ2-2 and V is TRBV5-6; tentatively, D is TRBD1 (6 bases). This CDR3 region has 17 residues. The germline V gene encodes CDR1 SGHDT and CDR2 YYEEEE. V was trimmed by 0 bases and J by 2 bases, leaving 14 bases between them.

This clonotype turned up a few times. The chain couples TRBV7-8 to TRBJ1-3; D gene unclear. Looked up from germline, CDR1 is SGHVS and CDR2 is FQNEAQ. The CDR3 runs 15 residues. V was pared by 5 bases and J by 2 bases, with 13 bases between. CDR3 in DNA: TGTGCCAGCAGCCACGGAGATCTGACTGGAAACACCATATATTTT. Protein: CASSHGDLTGNTIYF. Drawing the rest from reference TRBV7-8 and TRBJ1-3, the complete variable domain is GAGVSQSPRYKVAKRGQDVALRCDPISGHVSLFWYQQALGQGPEFLTYFQNEAQLDKSGLPSDRFFAERPEGSVSTLKIQRTQQEDSAVYLCASSHGDLTGNTIYFGEGSWLTVV.

This clonotype showed up just a few times. The CDR3 bases are TGTGCCAGCAGTTTTTGGGGGTCGGGGGCCGGGGAGCTGTTTTTT. It codes for CASSFWGSGAGELFF. The rearrangement links TRBV28 to TRBJ2-2; possible D gene TRBD2, 6 bases. This CDR3 has 15 residues. Trimming shortened V by 3 bases and J by 6 bases, and 14 bases separated the two germline ends. CDR1 is MDHEN, CDR2 SYDVKM, per germline.

This clonotype was counted many times. This chain connects TRBV12-3 or TRBV12-4 to TRBJ1-2; D ambiguous. The CDR3 loop spans 12 amino acids. Trimming stripped 6 bases from V and 10 bases from J, with 15 bases between. CDR3 region: CASSYLGADYTF. The CDR3 region has the DNA TGTGCCAGCAGCTACCTCGGAGCAGACTACACCTTC.

This clonotype has at least ten counts. This CDR3 is CASSFRQGSYEQYF. CDR3 DNA: TGCGCCAGCAGCTTTAGACAGGGCTCATACGAGCAGTACTTC. The V and J genes are TRBV5-1 and TRBJ2-7; 7 bases agree with TRBD1. This CDR3 is 14 amino acids long. Germline CDR1 reads SGHRS; CDR2 reads YFSETQ. V lost 2 bases to trimming and J lost 4 bases; unmatched junction nucleotides: 6.

This clonotype was seen ten or more times. The chain has TRBV2 and TRBJ2-2; 9 bases match TRBD2. CDR3 size: 16 residues. Trimming took 3 bases from V and 1 from J; bases not matched to a gene: 3. CDR1 is SNHLY, CDR2 FYNNEI, per germline. This chain's CDR3 is CASSDGSGGNTGELFF. DNA of the CDR3: TGTGCCAGCAGTGATGGTAGCGGGGGGAACACCGGGGAGCTGTTTTTT.

This clonotype has ten or more counts. V usage is TRBV7-6 and J usage is TRBJ1-5; D is unresolved. Germline V gene lookup returns CDR1 SGHVS and CDR2 FNYEAQ. CDR3 length: 11 residues. V shed 8 bases and J shed 1 base, with 3 bases lying between them. The CDR3 protein is CASGSNQPQHF. CDR3 in DNA: TGTGCCAGCGGAAGCAATCAGCCCCAGCATTTT.

There are many counts of this clonotype. V usage is TRBV27 and J usage is TRBJ1-1, with D unclear. V was clipped by 6 bases and J by 0 bases, with 8 bases between them. Per the germline V gene, CDR1 is MNHEY and CDR2 is SMNVEV (reference sequence). The CDR3 loop spans 13 amino acids. The CDR3 spells CASSRVMNTEAFF. The CDR3, as DNA: TGTGCCAGCAGCCGGGTTATGAACACTGAAGCTTTCTTT.

This clonotype has at least ten counts. The chain is built from TRBV20-1 and TRBJ2-5, with D possibly TRBD1 on 7 matching bases. The CDR3 is made up of 14 amino acids. Per the germline V gene, CDR1 is DFQATT and CDR2 is SNEGSKA (reference sequence). Trimming removed 6 bases from V and 5 bases from J, with 19 bases in between. CDR3 DNA: TGCAGTGCCTACAGGGGAGGAGAATGGGAGACCCAGTACTTC. Protein sequence: CSAYRGGEWETQYF.

This clonotype was seen a handful of times. This chain joins TRBV7-9 and TRBJ2-7; D could derive from TRBD1 or TRBD2 (5 bases each). Trimming took off 5 bases at V and 6 bases at J, with 17 bases between the two ends. This CDR3 is 14 amino acids long. Germline CDR1 is SEHNR and CDR2 is FQNEAQ (reference sequence). The CDR3 DNA reads TGTGCCAGCAGCAAACCGGGACGGACGGGCGAGCAGTACTTC. As protein: CASSKPGRTGEQYF.

In its sample, this clonotype was seen many times. J is TRBJ2-3 and V is TRBV15; D unclear. The CDR3 consists of 13 residues. V lost 2 bases to trimming and J lost 4 bases, with 7 bases between them. Germline V lookup: CDR1 LNHNV, CDR2 YYDKDF (reference sequence). In DNA form, the CDR3 reads TGTGCCACCAGCAGACAACGAGCAGATACGCAGTATTTT. Protein product: CATSRQRADTQYF.

This clonotype showed up just a few times. This chain connects TRBV5-1 to TRBJ2-3; 16 positions match TRBD2. The junction had 18 bases not matched to a gene; V was cut back by 9 bases and J by 5 bases. This CDR3 is 19 amino acids long. Germline values: CDR1 SGHRS, CDR2 YFSETQ. CDR3 loop: CATLEPGLAGGPGVDTQYF. In DNA form, the CDR3 reads TGCGCCACCCTCGAGCCGGGACTAGCGGGGGGGCCTGGCGTAGATACGCAGTATTTT.

Ten or more counts support this clonotype. This rearrangement joins TRBV9 to TRBJ1-1; D uncertain. Germline V gene data show CDR1 as SGDLS and CDR2 as YYNGEE. Trimming stripped 0 bases from V and 4 bases from J, with 4 bases between. The CDR3 totals 12 residues. The CDR3: CASSVGGTEAFF. CDR3 sequence (DNA): TGTGCCAGCAGCGTAGGGGGCACTGAAGCTTTCTTT.

This clonotype was observed at least ten times. The chain employs TRBV2 and TRBJ2-7; 11 bases line up with TRBD2. From germline, CDR1 is SNHLY and CDR2 FYNNEI. Trimming cost V 5 bases and J 7 bases; bases outside gene matches: 10. The CDR3 length is 15 residues. The CDR3 spells CASSPGTSGLWEQYF. For the CDR3, the DNA is TGTGCCAGCAGTCCCGGGACTAGCGGCCTTTGGGAGCAGTACTTC.

This clonotype was observed many times. The V call is TRBV6-1, the J call TRBJ1-1; D perhaps matches TRBD1 (5 bases). Trimming pared 7 bases from V and 4 bases from J, leaving 19 bases between. Per the germline V gene, CDR1 is MNHNS and CDR2 is SASEGT. This CDR3 is built from 15 residues. CDR3 coding DNA: TGTGCCAGCACTCCTCGGCGGGGCGTGGGCACTGAAGCTTTCTTT. Translated: CASTPRRGVGTEAFF.

The chain employs TRBV7-9 and TRBJ2-3; 9 bases are shared with TRBD1. This CDR3 is 17 amino acids long. The germline V gene has CDR1 SEHNR and CDR2 FQNEAQ (reference sequence). V was clipped by 0 bases and J by 1 base; unmatched bases: 5. CDR3: CASSLATGGSRTDTQYF. In DNA, the CDR3 is TGTGCCAGCAGCTTAGCTACAGGGGGCTCCCGCACAGATACGCAGTATTTT.

This clonotype was observed a few times. This chain connects TRBV2 to TRBJ1-2, with 9 bases matching TRBD1. The CDR3 runs to 16 residues. From germline, CDR1 is SNHLY and CDR2 FYNNEI. V gave up 7 bases and J gave up 4 bases; unmatched junction bases: 13. In DNA form, the CDR3 reads TGTGCCAGCACTGGGGCACCGGGACAGGGCATCTATGGCTACACCTTC. Translation gives CASTGAPGQGIYGYTF.

Only a few counts were recorded for this clonotype. The chain carries TRBV5-1 and TRBJ1-2, with D possibly matching TRBD1 (5 bases). V dropped 2 bases and J dropped 6 bases, with 8 bases sitting between them. Germline values: CDR1 SGHRS, CDR2 YFSETQ. The CDR3 sequence is 12 residues long. The CDR3 DNA is TGCGCCAGCAGCTTCGGGGGGAATGGCTACACCTTC. Encoded protein: CASSFGGNGYTF.

This clonotype was recorded at least ten times. The chain carries TRBV20-1 and TRBJ1-1; 7 bases align to TRBD1. Unmatched junction bases numbered 6, after V lost 2 bases and J lost 6 bases. The germline V gene has CDR1 DFQATT and CDR2 SNEGSKA (reference sequence). CDR3 length: 13 amino acids. This CDR3 is CSARTGEKAEAFF. CDR3 nucleotides: TGCAGTGCTAGAACAGGGGAAAAAGCTGAAGCTTTCTTT.

This clonotype was observed many times. V usage is TRBV24-1 and J usage is TRBJ2-5; 8 positions agree with TRBD1. The germline V gene encodes CDR1 KGHDR and CDR2 SFDVKD. The CDR3 contains 15 residues. The trim removed 3 bases at V and 1 base at J, leaving 3 bases unmatched. The CDR3 loop is CATSDRTGPQETQYF. DNA of the CDR3: TGTGCCACCAGTGATCGGACAGGGCCCCAAGAGACCCAGTACTTC.

This clonotype appeared a few times. The chain uses TRBV7-8 and TRBJ2-5; D unclear. In germline, CDR1 is SGHVS, CDR2 FQNEAQ. V was trimmed by 3 bases and J by 0 bases, leaving 26 bases between them. This CDR3 comprises 20 residues. The CDR3 reads CASSLSRFHPSTPYQETQYF. The CDR3 region has the DNA TGTGCCAGCAGCTTGAGCAGGTTCCATCCCTCGACACCGTACCAAGAGACCCAGTACTTC.

This clonotype was recorded a few times. This chain joins TRBV7-3 and TRBJ2-3; 9 bases are a match to TRBD1. V was clipped by 5 bases and J by 2 bases; unmatched bases: 8. Germline V gene data show CDR1 as SGHTA and CDR2 as FQGTGA. The CDR3 loop spans 16 amino acids. The CDR3 DNA is TGTGCCAGCAGCAGGAGACAGGGGGAAATCACAGATACGCAGTATTTT. It is translated as CASSRRQGEITDTQYF. The entire variable domain, with the rest obtained from reference TRBV7-3 and TRBJ2-3, is as follows: GAGVSQTPSNKVTEKGKYVELRCDPISGHTALYWYRQSLGQGPEFLIYFQGTGAADDSGLPNDRFFAVRPEGSVSTLKIQRTERGDSAVYLCASSRRQGEITDTQYFGPGTRLTVL.

This clonotype showed up just a few times. The genes are TRBV11-2 and TRBJ2-5; no definite D call. In germline, CDR1 is SGHAT, CDR2 FQNNGV. V was clipped by 0 bases and J by 4 bases, with 15 bases between them. This CDR3 contains 16 residues. The CDR3 DNA follows: TGTGCCAGCAGCTTAGATTTCGGACCTATAAGAGAGACCCAGTACTTC. Protein product: CASSLDFGPIRETQYF.

This clonotype showed up many times. V and J are TRBV5-1 and TRBJ1-4; D remains ambiguous. The germline gives CDR1 SGHRS, CDR2 YFSETQ. The CDR3 spans 15 residues. Trimming cost V 0 bases and J 7 bases, with 13 bases left between them. CDR3 sequence reads: CASSLVGSEGEKLFF. CDR3 nucleotides: TGCGCCAGCAGCTTGGTGGGGTCCGAGGGTGAAAAACTGTTTTTT.

This clonotype was seen ten or more times. CDR3: CASSLDGPPQYV. For the CDR3, the DNA is TGTGCCAGCAGCTTGGACGGACCACCCCAGTACGTC. This rearrangement joins TRBV5-4 to TRBJ2-7; no firm D call. Germline lookup yields CDR1 SGHNT and CDR2 YYREEE (reference sequence). This CDR3 region has 12 residues. The germline V and J ends were trimmed by 0 bases and 10 bases, with 11 bases remaining between them.